This TCR beta chain was profiled in a study of cytomegalovirus exposure and HLA in healthy donors. To note about this clone: This CDR3 is also generated by other DNA sequences in the sample.

Germline-derived CDR1 and CDR2 are SGHAT and FQNNGV. CDR3 length: 17 residues. The ends were cut back, 5 bases at V and 0 bases at J, with 19 bases in the middle. Each donor was nominally healthy when sampled (though unrecorded immune exposures were likely). It was with 60 Vbeta and 13 Jbeta primers that the PCR ran. The table came from immunoSEQ multiplex PCR; TCRdb's copy has only in-frame clones and leaves some out. The repertoire includes 110,000 or so clones, roughly 72% of them detected once, and around 4% sits in the top ten. Sequencing used PBMCs. The clonotype originates from a woman in her forties in good health and CMV-seropositive. The chain carries TRBV11-2 and TRBJ1-1; the D gene is possibly TRBD1 (6 bases). The CDR3 region has the DNA TGTGCCAGCAGCGCTAGGGGACAAAAAAGCATGAACACTGAAGCTTTCTTT. It yields the protein CASSARGQKSMNTEAFF.